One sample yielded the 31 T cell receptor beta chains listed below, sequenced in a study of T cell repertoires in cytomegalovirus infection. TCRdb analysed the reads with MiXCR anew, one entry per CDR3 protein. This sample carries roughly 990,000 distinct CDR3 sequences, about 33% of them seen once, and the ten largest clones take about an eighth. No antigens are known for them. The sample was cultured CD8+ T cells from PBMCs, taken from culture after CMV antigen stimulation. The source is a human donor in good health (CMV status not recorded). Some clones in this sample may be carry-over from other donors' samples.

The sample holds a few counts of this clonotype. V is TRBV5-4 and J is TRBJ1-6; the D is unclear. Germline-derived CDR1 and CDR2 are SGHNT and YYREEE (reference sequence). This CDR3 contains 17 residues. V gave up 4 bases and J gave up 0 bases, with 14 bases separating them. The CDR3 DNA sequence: TGTGCCAGCAGCGAACGCTTTGGAGGCTCCTATAATTCACCCCTCCACTTT. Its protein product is CASSERFGGSYNSPLHF.

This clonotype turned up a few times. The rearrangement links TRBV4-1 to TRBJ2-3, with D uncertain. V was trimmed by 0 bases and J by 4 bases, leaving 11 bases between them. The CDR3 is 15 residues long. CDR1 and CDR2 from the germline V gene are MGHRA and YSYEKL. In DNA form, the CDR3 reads TGCGCCAGCAGCCAAGAGCCTATATTGGCAGATACGCAGTATTTT. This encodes CASSQEPILADTQYF.

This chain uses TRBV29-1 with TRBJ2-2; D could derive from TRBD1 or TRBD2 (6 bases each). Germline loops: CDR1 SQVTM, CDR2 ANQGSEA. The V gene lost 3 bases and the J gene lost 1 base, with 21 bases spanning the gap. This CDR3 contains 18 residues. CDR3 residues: CSVERFVSGARNTGELFF. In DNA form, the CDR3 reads TGCAGCGTTGAGAGGTTTGTGTCGGGGGCGCGGAACACCGGGGAGCTGTTTTTT.

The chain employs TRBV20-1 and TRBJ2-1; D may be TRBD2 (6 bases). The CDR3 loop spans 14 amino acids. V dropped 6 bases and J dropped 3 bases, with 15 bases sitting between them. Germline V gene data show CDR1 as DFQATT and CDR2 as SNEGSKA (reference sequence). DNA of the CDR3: TGCAGTGCCGGGGGTGGAGGAGACTACAATGAGCAGTTCTTC. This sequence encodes CSAGGGGDYNEQFF.

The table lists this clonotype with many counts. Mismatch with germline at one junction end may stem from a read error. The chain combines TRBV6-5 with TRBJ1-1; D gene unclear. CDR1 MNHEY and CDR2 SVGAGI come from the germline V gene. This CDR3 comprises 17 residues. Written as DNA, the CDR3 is TGTGCCAGCAGTTACGCCGTAGTGACCCTGATGAACCCTGAAGCTTTCTTT. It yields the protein CASSYAVVTLMNPEAFF.

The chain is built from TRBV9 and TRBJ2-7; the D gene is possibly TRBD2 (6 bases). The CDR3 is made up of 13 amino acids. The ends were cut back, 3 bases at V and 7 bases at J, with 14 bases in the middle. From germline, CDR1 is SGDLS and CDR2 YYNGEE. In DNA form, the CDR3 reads TGTGCCAGCAGCGAGGACTACTTAGGTGAGCAGTACGTC. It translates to CASSEDYLGEQYV.

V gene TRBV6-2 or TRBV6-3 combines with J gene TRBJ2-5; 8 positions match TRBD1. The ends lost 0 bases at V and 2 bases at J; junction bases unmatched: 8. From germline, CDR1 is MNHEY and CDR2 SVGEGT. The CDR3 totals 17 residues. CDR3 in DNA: TGTGCCAGCAGTTACTCACGGACAGGGAAAGATCAAGAGACCCAGTACTTC. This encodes CASSYSRTGKDQETQYF.

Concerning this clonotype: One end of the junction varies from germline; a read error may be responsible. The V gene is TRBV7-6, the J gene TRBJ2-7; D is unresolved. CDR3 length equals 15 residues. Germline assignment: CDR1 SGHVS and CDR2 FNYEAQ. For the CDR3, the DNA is TGTGCTAGCAGCTACCGTGTGGGGTACTCCTACGAGCAGTACTTC. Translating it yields CASSYRVGYSYEQYF.

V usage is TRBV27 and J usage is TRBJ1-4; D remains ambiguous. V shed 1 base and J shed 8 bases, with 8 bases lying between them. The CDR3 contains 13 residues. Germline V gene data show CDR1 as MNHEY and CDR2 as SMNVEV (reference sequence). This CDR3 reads CASSLWAGEKLFF. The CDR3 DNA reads TGTGCCAGCAGTTTATGGGCGGGAGAAAAACTGTTTTTT.

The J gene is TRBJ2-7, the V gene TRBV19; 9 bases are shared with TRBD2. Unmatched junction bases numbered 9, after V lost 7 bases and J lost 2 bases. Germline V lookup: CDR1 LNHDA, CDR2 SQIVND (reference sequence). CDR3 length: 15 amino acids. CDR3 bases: TGTGCCAGTACCGTTACTAGCGGGCGCCCCTACGAGCAGTACTTC. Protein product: CASTVTSGRPYEQYF.

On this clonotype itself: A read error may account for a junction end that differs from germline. The CDR3 loop reads CTSSLSRLGEQYF. The CDR3 DNA follows: TGTACCAGCAGTTTAAGCCGTTTGGGTGAGCAGTACTTC. The gene calls are TRBV27 and TRBJ2-7; D call uncertain. The CDR3 length is 13 residues. CDR1 and CDR2 (germline): MNHEY, SMNVEV (reference sequence).

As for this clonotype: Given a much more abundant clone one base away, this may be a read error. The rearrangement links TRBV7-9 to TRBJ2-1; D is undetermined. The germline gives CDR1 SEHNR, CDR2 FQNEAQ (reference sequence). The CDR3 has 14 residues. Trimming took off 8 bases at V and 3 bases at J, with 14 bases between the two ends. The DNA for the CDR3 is TGTGCCAGCGGCCCCTCGGCCGGCTACAATGAGCAGTTCTTC. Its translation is CASGPSAGYNEQFF.

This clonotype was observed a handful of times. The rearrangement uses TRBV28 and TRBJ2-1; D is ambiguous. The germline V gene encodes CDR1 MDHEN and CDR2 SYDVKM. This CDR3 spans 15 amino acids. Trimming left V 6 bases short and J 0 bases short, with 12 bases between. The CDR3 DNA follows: TGTGCCAGCAGAAGCTACCAGAGCTCCTACAATGAGCAGTTCTTC. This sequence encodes CASRSYQSSYNEQFF.

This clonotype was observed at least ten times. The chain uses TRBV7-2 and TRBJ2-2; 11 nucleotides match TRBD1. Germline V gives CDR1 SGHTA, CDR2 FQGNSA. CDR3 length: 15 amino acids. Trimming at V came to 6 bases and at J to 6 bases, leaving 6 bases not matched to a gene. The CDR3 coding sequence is TGTGCCAGCAGTCTTCGGGACAGGGGGGCCGGGGAGCTGTTTTTT. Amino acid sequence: CASSLRDRGAGELFF.

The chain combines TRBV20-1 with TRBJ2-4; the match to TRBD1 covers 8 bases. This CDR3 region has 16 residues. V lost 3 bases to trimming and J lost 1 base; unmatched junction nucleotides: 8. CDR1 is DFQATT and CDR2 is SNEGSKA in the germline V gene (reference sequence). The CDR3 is CSASPYRGVAKNIQYF. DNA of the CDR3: TGCAGTGCTAGCCCATACAGGGGGGTCGCCAAAAACATTCAGTACTTC.

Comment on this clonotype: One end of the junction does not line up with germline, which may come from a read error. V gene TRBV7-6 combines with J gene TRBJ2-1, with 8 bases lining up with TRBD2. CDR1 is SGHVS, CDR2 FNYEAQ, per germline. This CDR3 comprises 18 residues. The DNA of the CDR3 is TGTGTCAGCAGCTCCGGCGGAGGTAGCGGGGATCTCTACAATGAGCAGTTCTTC. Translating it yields CVSSSGGGSGDLYNEQFF.

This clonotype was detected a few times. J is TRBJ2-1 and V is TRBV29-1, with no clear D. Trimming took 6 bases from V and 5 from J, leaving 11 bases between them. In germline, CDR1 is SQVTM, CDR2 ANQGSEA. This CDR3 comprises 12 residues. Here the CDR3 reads CSVRTSNNEQFF. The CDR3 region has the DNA TGCAGCGTACGAACAAGTAACAATGAGCAGTTCTTC.

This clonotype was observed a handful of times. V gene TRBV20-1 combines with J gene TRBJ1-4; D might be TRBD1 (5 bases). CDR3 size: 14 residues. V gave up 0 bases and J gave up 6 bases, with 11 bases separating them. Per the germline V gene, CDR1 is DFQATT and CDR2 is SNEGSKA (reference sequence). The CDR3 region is CSARDLTTDEKLFF. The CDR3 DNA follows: TGCAGTGCTAGAGATCTGACGACAGATGAAAAACTGTTTTTT.

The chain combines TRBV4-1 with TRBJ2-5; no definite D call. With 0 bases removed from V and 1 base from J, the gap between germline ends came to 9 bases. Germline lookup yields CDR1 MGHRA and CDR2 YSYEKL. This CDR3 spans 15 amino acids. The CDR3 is CASSQDKVGQETQYF. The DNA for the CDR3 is TGCGCCAGCAGCCAAGATAAAGTAGGCCAAGAGACCCAGTACTTC.

DNA of the CDR3: TGTGCCAGCAGGCTGAAGATGGGGGGTGTTGAGACCCAGTACTTC. Protein: CASRLKMGGVETQYF. The V and J genes are TRBV7-9 and TRBJ2-5; the D gene is possibly TRBD2 (6 bases). The CDR3 is 15 residues long. The germline V gene has CDR1 SEHNR and CDR2 FQNEAQ (reference sequence). V was shortened by 6 bases and J by 5 bases, with 19 bases between the two germline ends.

The CDR3 coding sequence is TGCGCCAGCAGCCAAGGGGTACTAGCAAACATTCAGTACTTC. Its translation: CASSQGVLANIQYF. This rearrangement joins TRBV4-3 to TRBJ2-4; tentatively, D is TRBD2 (6 bases). V shed 1 base and J shed 6 bases, with 10 bases lying between them. This CDR3 contains 14 residues. Germline-derived CDR1 and CDR2 are LGHNA and YSLEER.

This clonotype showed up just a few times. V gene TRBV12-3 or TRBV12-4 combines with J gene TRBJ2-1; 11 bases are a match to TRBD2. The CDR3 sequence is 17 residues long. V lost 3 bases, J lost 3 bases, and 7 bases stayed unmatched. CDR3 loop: CASSFASGGSFYNEQFF. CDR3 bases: TGTGCCAGCAGTTTTGCTAGCGGGGGGTCCTTCTACAATGAGCAGTTCTTC.

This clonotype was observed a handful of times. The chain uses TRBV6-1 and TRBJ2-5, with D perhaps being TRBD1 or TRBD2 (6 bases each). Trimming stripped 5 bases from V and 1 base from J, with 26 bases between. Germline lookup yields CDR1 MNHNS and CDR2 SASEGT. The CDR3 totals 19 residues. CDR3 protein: CASSSVTSRAGHIQETQYF. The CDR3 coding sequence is TGTGCCAGCAGTTCAGTAACTTCAAGGGCGGGACATATCCAAGAGACCCAGTACTTC.

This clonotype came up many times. The CDR3 sequence is CASSELAGAYYNEQFF. Here the CDR3 DNA reads TGTGCCAGCAGCGAACTAGCGGGGGCCTACTACAATGAGCAGTTCTTC. The rearrangement uses TRBV7-2 and TRBJ2-1, with 11 bases lining up with TRBD2. The CDR3 contains 16 residues. Trimming took 5 bases from V and 3 from J; bases not matched to a gene: 6. The germline CDR1 and CDR2 sequences are SGHTA and FQGNSA.

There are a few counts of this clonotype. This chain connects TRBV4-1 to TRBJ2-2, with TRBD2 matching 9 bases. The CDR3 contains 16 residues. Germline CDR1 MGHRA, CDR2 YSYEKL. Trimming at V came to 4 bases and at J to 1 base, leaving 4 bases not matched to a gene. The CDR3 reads CASSLRAGGNTGELFF. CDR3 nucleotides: TGCGCCAGCAGCCTCCGAGCGGGGGGGAACACCGGGGAGCTGTTTTTT.

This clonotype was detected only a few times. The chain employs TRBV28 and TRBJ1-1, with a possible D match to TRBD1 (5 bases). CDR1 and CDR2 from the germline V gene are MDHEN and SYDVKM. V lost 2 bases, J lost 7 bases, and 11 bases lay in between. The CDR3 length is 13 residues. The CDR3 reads CASSLTRVVEAFF. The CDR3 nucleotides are TGTGCCAGCAGTTTAACCAGGGTGGTTGAAGCTTTCTTT.

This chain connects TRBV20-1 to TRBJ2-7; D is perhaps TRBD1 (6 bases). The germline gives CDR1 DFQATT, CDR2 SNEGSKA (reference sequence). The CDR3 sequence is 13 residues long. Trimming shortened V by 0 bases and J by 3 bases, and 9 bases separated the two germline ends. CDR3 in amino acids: CSARDGDNYEQYV. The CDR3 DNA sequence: TGCAGTGCTAGAGATGGGGACAACTACGAGCAGTACGTC.

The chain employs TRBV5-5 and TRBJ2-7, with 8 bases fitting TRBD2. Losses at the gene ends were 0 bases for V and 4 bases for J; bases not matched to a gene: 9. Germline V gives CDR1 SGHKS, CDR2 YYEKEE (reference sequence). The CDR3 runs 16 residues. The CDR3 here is CASSLGRGVPIYEQYV. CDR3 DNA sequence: TGTGCCAGCAGCTTGGGGCGGGGGGTCCCTATTTACGAGCAGTACGTC.

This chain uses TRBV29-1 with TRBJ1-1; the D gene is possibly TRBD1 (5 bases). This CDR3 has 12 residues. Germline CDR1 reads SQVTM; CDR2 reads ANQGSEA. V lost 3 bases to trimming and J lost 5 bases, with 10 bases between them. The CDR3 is CSVEAGQTEAFF. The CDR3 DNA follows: TGCAGCGTTGAGGCAGGGCAAACTGAAGCTTTCTTT.

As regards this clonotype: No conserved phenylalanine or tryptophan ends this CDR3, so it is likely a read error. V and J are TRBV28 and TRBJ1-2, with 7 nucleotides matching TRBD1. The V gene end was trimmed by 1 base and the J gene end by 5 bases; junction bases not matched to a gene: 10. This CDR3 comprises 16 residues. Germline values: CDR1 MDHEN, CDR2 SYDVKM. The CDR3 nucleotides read TGTGCCAGCAGTTTATACCAGGGACAGAATATATATGGCTACACCCTC. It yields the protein CASSLYQGQNIYGYTL.

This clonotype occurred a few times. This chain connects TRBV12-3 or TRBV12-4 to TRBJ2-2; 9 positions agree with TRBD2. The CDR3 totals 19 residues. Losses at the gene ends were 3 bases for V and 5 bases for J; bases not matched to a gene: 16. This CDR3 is CASSFLLSSGGTRTGELFF. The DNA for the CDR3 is TGTGCCAGCAGTTTTCTTCTTTCCAGCGGGGGGACCAGAACCGGGGAGCTGTTTTTT.